This T cell receptor beta chain is drawn from a study of blood T cell repertoires in COVID-19. Overall study: Donors in the United States, Italy and Spain gave samples during acute or convalescent COVID-19. In each case, the material was cDNA or gDNA derived from T cells, B-cell-depleted T cells, or PBMCs.

Authors' methods: Amplifying reference gene primers gave estimates of nucleated cell counts. The protocol was immunoSEQ multiplex PCR, while the TCRdb copy is restricted to in-frame clones and leaves out a portion. V and J calls and clone size are as listed in that table; D and trimming were resolved from the DNA. The table records about 120,000 clones, about 89% of them present only once. The receptor's source is a human donor with acute or convalescent COVID-19. The donor label of this sample is uncertain. The sample consisted of peripheral blood.

The CDR3 coding sequence is TGTGCCAGCAGCCCTGGACTAGCGGGAGTGACACCGTACTACGAGCAGTACTTC. Its protein product is CASSPGLAGVTPYYEQYF. The gene calls are TRBV28 and TRBJ2-7; 13 bases agree with TRBD2. In germline, CDR1 is MDHEN, CDR2 SYDVKM. This CDR3 has 18 residues. The J segment lost 3 bases and the V segment lost 6 bases, leaving 14 bases of the junction unmatched.